Listed below are T cell receptor beta chains from one sample, sequenced in a study of blood T cell repertoires in COVID-19. The assay was immunoSEQ multiplex PCR, and TCRdb's table has in-frame clones only and misses some. The sample lists about 180,000 clones, approximately 80% occurring once. Sequenced material: peripheral blood. The receptors were gathered from a human donor in a cohort sampled during active COVID-19. The CDR3 runs from the conserved cysteine through the conserved F or W. D genes are given only for firm matches. Some rows have no size entry. The others give once, few or many, or a class for an expanded clone.

d_gene,v_gene,j_gene,abundance,CDR3aa,CDR3nt
-,TRBV7-2,TRBJ2-1,few,CASSLSQGLGEQFF,TGTGCCAGCAGCTTATCGCAGGGTCTCGGTGAGCAGTTCTTC
-,TRBV5-1,TRBJ2-6,-,CASSLYRPLGANVLTF,TGCGCCAGCAGCTTGTACAGGCCCCTGGGGGCCAACGTCCTGACTTTC
-,TRBV4-3,TRBJ2-4,-,CASSQGRGGDIQYF,TGCGCCAGCAGCCAAGGGAGAGGCGGGGACATTCAGTACTTC
TRBD2,TRBV24-1,TRBJ2-3,-,CATSMGGRTDTQYF,TGTGCCACCAGCATGGGGGGGAGGACAGATACGCAGTATTTT
-,TRBV18,TRBJ2-1,-,CASSPPSGEQFF,TGTGCCAGCTCACCCCCCTCAGGCGAGCAGTTCTTC
TRBD2,TRBV11-2,TRBJ2-2,-,CASSLLGLANTGELFF,TGTGCCAGCAGCTTATTAGGACTAGCGAACACCGGGGAGCTGTTTTTT
TRBD1,TRBV6-2/TRBV6-3,TRBJ2-7,-,CASSWDRDYEQYF,TGTGCCAGCAGCTGGGACAGGGACTACGAGCAGTACTTC
TRBD1,TRBV6-6,TRBJ1-2,-,CATGQGAVGTF,TGTGCCACCGGACAGGGGGCGGTTGGCACCTTC
TRBD1,TRBV11-2,TRBJ1-1,once,CASSRGQGADTEAFF,TGTGCCAGCAGCCGCGGACAGGGGGCGGACACTGAAGCTTTCTTT
-,TRBV6-6,TRBJ2-1,-,CASSQVPARGEQFF,TGTGCCAGCAGTCAGGTCCCGGCGCGGGGTGAGCAGTTCTTC
TRBD1,TRBV29-1,TRBJ1-2,-,CSVEDRGPSYGYTF,TGCAGCGTTGAAGACAGGGGGCCTAGCTATGGCTACACCTTC
TRBD2,TRBV28,TRBJ2-3,-,CASSLGAAAGGRLDTQYF,TGTGCCAGCAGTTTAGGGGCGGCAGCGGGAGGGCGCCTAGATACGCAGTATTTT
-,TRBV5-8,TRBJ1-2,-,CASVRGPYGYTF,TGTGCCAGCGTCAGGGGTCCGTATGGCTACACCTTC
-,TRBV14,TRBJ1-4,-,CASSPQVGGLFF,TGTGCCAGCAGCCCCCAAGTGGGGGGTCTGTTTTTT
-,TRBV12-3/TRBV12-4,TRBJ2-2,-,CASSSPGELFF,TGTGCCAGCAGCTCCCCGGGGGAGCTGTTTTTT
-,TRBV3-1/TRBV3-2,TRBJ2-1,few,CASSQGMWPYNEQFF,TGTGCCAGCAGCCAAGGAATGTGGCCCTACAATGAGCAGTTCTTC
-,TRBV12-3/TRBV12-4,TRBJ1-1,-,CASSIQRTTEAFF,TGTGCCAGCAGTATACAGCGGACCACTGAAGCTTTCTTT
TRBD1,TRBV7-9,TRBJ2-5,-,CASSFAGGSETQYF,TGTGCCAGCAGCTTTGCAGGGGGATCAGAGACCCAGTACTTC
-,TRBV2,TRBJ1-5,-,CASVRGVGNQPQHF,TGTGCCAGCGTCCGGGGGGTGGGCAATCAGCCCCAGCATTTT
-,TRBV25-1,TRBJ2-2,-,CASVLTSGTGELFF,TGTGCCAGCGTACTGACCTCGGGCACCGGGGAGCTGTTTTTT
-,TRBV11-1,TRBJ1-1,-,CASSRQDGTEAFF,TGTGCCAGCAGCCGACAGGACGGCACTGAAGCTTTCTTT
-,TRBV19,TRBJ1-4,-,CASKDRGTNEKLFF,TGTGCCAGTAAGGATAGGGGCACTAATGAAAAACTGTTTTTT